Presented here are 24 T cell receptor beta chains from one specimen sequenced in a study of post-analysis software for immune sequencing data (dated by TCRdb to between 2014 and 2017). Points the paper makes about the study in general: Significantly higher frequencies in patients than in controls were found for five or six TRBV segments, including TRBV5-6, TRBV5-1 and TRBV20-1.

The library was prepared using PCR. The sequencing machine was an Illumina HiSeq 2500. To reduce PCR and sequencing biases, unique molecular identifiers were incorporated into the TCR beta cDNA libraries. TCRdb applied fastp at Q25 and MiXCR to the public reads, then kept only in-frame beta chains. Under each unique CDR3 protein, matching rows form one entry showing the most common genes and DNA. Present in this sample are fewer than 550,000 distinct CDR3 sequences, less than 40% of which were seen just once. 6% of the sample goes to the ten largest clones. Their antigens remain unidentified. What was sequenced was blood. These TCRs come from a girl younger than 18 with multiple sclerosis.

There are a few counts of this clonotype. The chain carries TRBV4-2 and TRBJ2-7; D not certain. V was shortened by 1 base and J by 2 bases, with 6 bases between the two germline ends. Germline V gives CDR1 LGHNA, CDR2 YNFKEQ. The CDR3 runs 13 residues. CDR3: CASSQGNAYEQYF. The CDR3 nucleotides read TGTGCCAGCAGCCAAGGGAACGCCTACGAGCAGTACTTC.

CDR3 coding DNA: TGTGCCAGCAGTGAAGCGAGACCTTTTCTTAGGGGCTACACCTTC. Translated: CASSEARPFLRGYTF. The J gene is TRBJ1-2, the V gene TRBV2; D is ambiguous. CDR3 length: 15 residues. Trimming pared 0 bases from V and 8 bases from J, leaving 16 bases between. Germline CDR1 reads SNHLY; CDR2 reads FYNNEI.

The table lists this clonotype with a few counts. The chain's CDR3 is CASSPPRTGAYEQFF. DNA of the CDR3: TGTGCCAGCTCACCTCCACGGACAGGGGCCTATGAGCAGTTCTTC. This sequence joins TRBV18 and TRBJ2-1; 9 bases map to TRBD1. Per the germline V gene, CDR1 is KGHSH and CDR2 is LQKENI. The CDR3 runs 15 residues. V was pared by 3 bases and J by 8 bases, with 8 bases of the junction left unmatched.

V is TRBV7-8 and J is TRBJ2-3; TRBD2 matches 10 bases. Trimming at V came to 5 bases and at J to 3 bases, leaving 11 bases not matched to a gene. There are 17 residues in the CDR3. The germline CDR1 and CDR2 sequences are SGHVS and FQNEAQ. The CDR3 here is CASSNLASGGATDTQYF. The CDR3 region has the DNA TGTGCCAGCAGCAACCTCGCGAGCGGGGGGGCAACAGATACGCAGTATTTT.

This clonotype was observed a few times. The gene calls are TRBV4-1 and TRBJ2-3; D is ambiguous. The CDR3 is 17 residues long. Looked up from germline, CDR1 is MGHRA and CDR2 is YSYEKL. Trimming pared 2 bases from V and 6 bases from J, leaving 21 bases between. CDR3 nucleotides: TGCGCCAGCAGCCAAAAATTCCCGGATGGGGTAAGGGATACGCAGTATTTT. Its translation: CASSQKFPDGVRDTQYF.

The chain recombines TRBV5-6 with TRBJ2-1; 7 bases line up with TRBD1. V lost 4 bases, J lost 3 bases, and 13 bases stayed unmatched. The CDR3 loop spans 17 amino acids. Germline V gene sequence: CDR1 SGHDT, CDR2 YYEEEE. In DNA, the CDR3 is TGTGCCAGCAGCCCCCAGACAGGGCAACACTACTACAATGAGCAGTTCTTC. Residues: CASSPQTGQHYYNEQFF.

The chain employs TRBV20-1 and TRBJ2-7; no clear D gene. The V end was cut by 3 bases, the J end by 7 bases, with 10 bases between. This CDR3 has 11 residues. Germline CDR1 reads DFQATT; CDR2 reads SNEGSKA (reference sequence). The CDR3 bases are TGCAGTGCTAGCCGGGCCTTGGAGCAGTACTTC. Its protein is CSASRALEQYF.

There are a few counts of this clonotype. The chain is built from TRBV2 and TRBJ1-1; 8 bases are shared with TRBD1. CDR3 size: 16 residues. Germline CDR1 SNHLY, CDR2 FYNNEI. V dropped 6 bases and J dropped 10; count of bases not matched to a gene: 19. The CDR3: CASSAPKAGDRWGAFF. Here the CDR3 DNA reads TGTGCCAGCAGCGCTCCAAAGGCCGGGGACAGGTGGGGAGCTTTCTTT. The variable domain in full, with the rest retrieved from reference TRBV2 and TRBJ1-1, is EPEVTQTPSHQVTQMGQEVILRCVPISNHLYFYWYRQILGQKVEFLVSFYNNEISEKSEIFDDQFSVERPDGSNFTLKIRSTKLEDSAMYFCASSAPKAGDRWGAFFGQGTRLTVV.

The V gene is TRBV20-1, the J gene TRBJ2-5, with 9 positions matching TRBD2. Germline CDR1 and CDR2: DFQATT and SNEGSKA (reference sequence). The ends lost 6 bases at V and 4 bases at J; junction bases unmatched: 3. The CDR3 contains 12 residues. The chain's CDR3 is CSAAGGRETQYF. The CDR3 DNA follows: TGCAGTGCCGCGGGGGGGAGAGAGACCCAGTACTTC.

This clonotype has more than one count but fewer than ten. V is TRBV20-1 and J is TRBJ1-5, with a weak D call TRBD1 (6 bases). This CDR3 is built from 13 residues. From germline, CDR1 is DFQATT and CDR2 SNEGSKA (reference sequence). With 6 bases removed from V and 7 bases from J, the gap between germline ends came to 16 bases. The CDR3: CSASTGNGQPQHF. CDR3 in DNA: TGCAGTGCGAGTACAGGGAACGGCCAGCCCCAGCATTTT.

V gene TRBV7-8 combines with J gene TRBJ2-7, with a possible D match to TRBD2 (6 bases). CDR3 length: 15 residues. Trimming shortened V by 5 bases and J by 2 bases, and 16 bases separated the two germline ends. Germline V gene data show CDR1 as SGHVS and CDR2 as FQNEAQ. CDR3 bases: TGTGCCAGCAGCCGCCCCGGGGGAAGGGCCTACGAGCAGTACTTC. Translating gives CASSRPGGRAYEQYF.

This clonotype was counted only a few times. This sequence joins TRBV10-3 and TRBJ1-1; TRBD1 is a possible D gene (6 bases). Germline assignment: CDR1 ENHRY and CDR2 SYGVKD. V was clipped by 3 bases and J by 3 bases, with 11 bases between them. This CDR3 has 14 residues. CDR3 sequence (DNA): TGTGCCATCAGTGACTTTAACAGGGACACTGAAGCTTTCTTT. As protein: CAISDFNRDTEAFF.

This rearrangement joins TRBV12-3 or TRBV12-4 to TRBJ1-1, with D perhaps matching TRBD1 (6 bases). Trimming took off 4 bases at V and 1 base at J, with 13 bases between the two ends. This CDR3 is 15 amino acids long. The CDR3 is CASSSGQIPNTEAFF. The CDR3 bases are TGTGCCAGCAGTTCCGGACAGATCCCGAACACTGAAGCTTTCTTT.

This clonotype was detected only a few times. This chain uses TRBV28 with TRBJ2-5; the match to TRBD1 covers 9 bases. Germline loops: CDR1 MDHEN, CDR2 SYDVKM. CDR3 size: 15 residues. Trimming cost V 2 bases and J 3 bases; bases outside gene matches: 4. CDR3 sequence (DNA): TGTGCCAGCAGTTTACCCGGGACAGGGAAAGAGACCCAGTACTTC. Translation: CASSLPGTGKETQYF.

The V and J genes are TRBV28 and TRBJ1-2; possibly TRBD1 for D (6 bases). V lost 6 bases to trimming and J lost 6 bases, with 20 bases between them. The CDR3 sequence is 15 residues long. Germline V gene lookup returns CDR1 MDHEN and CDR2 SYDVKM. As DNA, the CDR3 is TGTGCCAGCAGATTAATCCCCACGGGGGGCGATGGCTACACCTTC. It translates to CASRLIPTGGDGYTF.

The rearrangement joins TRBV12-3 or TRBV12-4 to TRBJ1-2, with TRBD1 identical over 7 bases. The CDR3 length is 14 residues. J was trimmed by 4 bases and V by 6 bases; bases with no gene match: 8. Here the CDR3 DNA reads TGTGCCAGCAGCCTACAGGGGTTCACCTATGGCTACACCTTC. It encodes CASSLQGFTYGYTF.

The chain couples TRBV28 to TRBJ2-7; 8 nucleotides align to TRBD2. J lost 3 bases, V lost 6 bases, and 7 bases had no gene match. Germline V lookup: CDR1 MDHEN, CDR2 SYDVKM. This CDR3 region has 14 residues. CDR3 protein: CASRFGRAGYEQYF. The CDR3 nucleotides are TGTGCCAGCAGATTCGGGAGGGCTGGCTACGAGCAGTACTTC.

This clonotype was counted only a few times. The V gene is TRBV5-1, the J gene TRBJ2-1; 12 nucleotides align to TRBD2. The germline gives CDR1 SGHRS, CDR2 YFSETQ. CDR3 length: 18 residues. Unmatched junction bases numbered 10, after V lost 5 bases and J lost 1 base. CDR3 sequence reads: CASSYKPTSGGSYNEQFF. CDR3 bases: TGCGCCAGCAGTTACAAGCCGACTAGCGGGGGATCCTACAATGAGCAGTTCTTC.

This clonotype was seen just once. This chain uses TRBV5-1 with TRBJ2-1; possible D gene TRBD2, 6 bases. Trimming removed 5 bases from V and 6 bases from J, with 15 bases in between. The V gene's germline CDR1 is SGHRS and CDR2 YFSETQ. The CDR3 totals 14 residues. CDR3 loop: CASRHPGSLNEQFF. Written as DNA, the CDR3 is TGCGCCAGCAGACATCCCGGGAGCCTCAATGAGCAGTTCTTC. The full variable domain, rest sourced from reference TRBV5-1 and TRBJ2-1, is KAGVTQTPRYLIKTRGQQVTLSCSPISGHRSVSWYQQTPGQGLQFLFEYFSETQRNKGNFPGRFSGRQFSNSRSEMNVSTLELGDSALYLCASRHPGSLNEQFFGPGTRLTVL.

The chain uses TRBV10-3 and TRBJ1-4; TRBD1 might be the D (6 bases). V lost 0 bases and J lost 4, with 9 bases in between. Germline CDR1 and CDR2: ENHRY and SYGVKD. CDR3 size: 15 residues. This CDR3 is CAISESQGSNEKLFF. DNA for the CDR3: TGTGCCATCAGTGAGTCCCAGGGGAGTAATGAAAAACTGTTTTTT.

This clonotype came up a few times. CDR3 region: CASSSGLAGGLSSGELFF. For the CDR3, the DNA is TGTGCCAGCAGCTCCGGACTAGCGGGGGGGCTGAGTTCCGGGGAGCTGTTTTTT. The chain is built from TRBV11-3 and TRBJ2-2; 15 nucleotides match TRBD2. The CDR3 length is 18 residues. J lost 6 bases, V lost 4 bases, and 9 bases had no gene match. The V gene's germline CDR1 is SGHNT and CDR2 YENEEA.

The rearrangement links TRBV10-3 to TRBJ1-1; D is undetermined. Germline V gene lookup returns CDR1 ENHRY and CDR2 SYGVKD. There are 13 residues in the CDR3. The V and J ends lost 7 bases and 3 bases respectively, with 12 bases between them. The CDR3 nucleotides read TGTGCCATCACCGAGCAGGCCTACACTGAAGCTTTCTTT. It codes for CAITEQAYTEAFF.

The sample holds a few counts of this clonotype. CDR3 DNA: TGTGCCAGCAGCGCCGAGACTAGAGCGGGGGGGTCGATGTACTTC. This translates into CASSAETRAGGSMYF. The chain combines TRBV5-6 with TRBJ2-7; 10 bases map to TRBD2. In germline, CDR1 is SGHDT, CDR2 YYEEEE. This CDR3 comprises 15 residues. The V gene end was trimmed by 4 bases and the J gene end by 12 bases; junction bases not matched to a gene: 16.

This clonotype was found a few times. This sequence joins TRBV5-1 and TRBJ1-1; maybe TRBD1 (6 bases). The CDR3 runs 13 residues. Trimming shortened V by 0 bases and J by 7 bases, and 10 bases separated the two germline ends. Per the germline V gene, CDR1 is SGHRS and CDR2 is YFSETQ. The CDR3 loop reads CASSLVRGGEAFF. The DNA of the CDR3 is TGCGCCAGCAGCTTGGTCAGGGGTGGTGAAGCTTTCTTT.